The clone carrying this TCR beta chain was observed a handful of times. Its specificity is unknown. Trimming left V 3 bases short and J 5 bases short, with 10 bases between. This CDR3 spans 13 amino acids. Germline V lookup: CDR1 DFQATT, CDR2 SNEGSKA (reference sequence). The data originate from a study of blood T cells in healthy people across ages. Study observations and caveats: Long-lived donors carried more naive CD4+ cells and greater diversity than aged donors. Changes in expanded clonotypes were possibly confounded, as the CMV status of donors was unknown.

PCR was performed a second time for about 7 to 12 cycles using a sample-barcoded 5' primer and a J-beta primer mix. Any given sample supplied a minimum of 2.5 million CDR3-containing paired-end reads. TCRdb re-called the 5' RACE reads through MiXCR, storing one row per CDR3 protein. The sample carries approximately 600,000 distinct CDR3 sequences, around three fifths recorded once. Sequenced material: blood. This receptor was obtained from a man in his fifties or sixties in good health. The V gene is TRBV20-1, the J gene TRBJ1-4; D gene ambiguous. The CDR3 region has the DNA TGCAGTGCTAGGGACGCGGTAAATGAAAAACTGTTTTTT. Protein product: CSARDAVNEKLFF.